The sequence of this T cell receptor (beta chain) was determined in a study of HIV-infected patients and healthy controls. TCRdb ran MiXCR on the 5' RACE reads and lists one entry per CDR3 protein. The table records tens of thousands of distinct CDR3 sequences, about a fifth of them present only once. This clonotype appeared many times. CDR1 and CDR2 from the germline V gene are SGHDN and FVKESK. This CDR3 is built from 17 residues. V lost 0 bases and J 2 bases, leaving 15 bases between the germline ends. This TCR came from a human donor in good health. Sample: CD4+ T cells from blood. This chain links TRBV14 with TRBJ2-3, with D unresolved. The CDR3 sequence is CASSQDRLRGVTDTQYF. In DNA form, the CDR3 reads TGTGCCAGCAGCCAAGATAGGCTGCGTGGTGTCACAGATACGCAGTATTTT.